The subject of this entry is one TCR beta chain. Study members were between roughly 18 and 100 years old and lived in around 24 US regions. Which cohort a participant joined came from the clinical history participants gave. The data belong to a study of blood T cell repertoires in COVID-19. Study-wide background: The analysed material was cDNA or gDNA that came from T cells, B-cell-depleted T cells, or PBMCs.

Some clones are missing from TCRdb's copy, which holds only in-frame ones; the method was immunoSEQ multiplex PCR. The sample carries some 260,000 clones, 86% recorded once. This CDR3 has 18 residues. Per the germline V gene, CDR1 is SNHLY and CDR2 is FYNNEI. V shed 4 bases, J shed 4 bases, and the junction held 11 bases outside the gene matches. The sample taken for sequencing was PBMCs or T cells enriched from blood (not recorded which). The chain has TRBV2 and TRBJ2-1, with 12 bases that match TRBD2. The clonotype was recovered from a man between 40 and 49 years old who had recovered from COVID-19. The chain's CDR3 is CASSVRLAGGPGYNEQFF. The CDR3 region has the DNA TGTGCCAGCAGTGTGCGGCTAGCGGGAGGGCCGGGGTACAATGAGCAGTTCTTC.